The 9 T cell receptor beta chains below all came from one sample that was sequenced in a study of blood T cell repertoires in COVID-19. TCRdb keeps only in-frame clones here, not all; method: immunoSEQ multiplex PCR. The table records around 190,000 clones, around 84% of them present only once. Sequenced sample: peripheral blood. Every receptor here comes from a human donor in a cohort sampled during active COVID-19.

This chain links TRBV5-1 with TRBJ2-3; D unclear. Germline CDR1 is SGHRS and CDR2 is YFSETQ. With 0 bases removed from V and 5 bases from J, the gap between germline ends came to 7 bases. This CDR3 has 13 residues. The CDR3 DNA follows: TGCGCCAGCAGCTTGGTTCCGGTAGATACGCAGTATTTT. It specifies CASSLVPVDTQYF.

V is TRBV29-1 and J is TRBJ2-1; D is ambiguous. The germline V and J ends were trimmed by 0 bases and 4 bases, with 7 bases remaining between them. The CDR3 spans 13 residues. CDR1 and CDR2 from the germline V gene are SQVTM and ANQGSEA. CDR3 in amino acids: CSVEDLQYNEQFF. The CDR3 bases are TGCAGCGTTGAAGATCTCCAGTACAATGAGCAGTTCTTC.

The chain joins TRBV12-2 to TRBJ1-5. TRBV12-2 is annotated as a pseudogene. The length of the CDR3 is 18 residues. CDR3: CASRLALARRRVYQPQHF. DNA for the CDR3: TGTGCAAGTCGCTTAGCATTGGCCCGGCGGAGGGTCTACCAGCCCCAGCATTTT.

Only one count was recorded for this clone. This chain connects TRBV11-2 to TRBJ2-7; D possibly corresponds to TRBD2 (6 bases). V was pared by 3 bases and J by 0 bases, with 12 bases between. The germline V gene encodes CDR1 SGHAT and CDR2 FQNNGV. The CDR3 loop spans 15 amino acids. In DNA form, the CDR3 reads TGTGCCAGCAGCTTCTTAGCGGTTCGCTCCTACGAGCAGTACTTC. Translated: CASSFLAVRSYEQYF.

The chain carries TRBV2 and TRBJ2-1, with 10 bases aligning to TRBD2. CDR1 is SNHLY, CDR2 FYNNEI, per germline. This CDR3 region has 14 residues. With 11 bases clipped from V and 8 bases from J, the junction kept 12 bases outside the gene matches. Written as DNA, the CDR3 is TGTGCCGGGGTGGAGCGGGAGGGCGGGGATGAGCAGTTCTTC. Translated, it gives CAGVEREGGDEQFF.

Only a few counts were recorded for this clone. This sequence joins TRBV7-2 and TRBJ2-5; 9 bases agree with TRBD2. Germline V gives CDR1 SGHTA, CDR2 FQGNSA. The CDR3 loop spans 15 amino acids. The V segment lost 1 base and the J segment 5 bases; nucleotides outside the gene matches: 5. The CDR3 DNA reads TGTGCCAGCAGCTTAGATGGTCTAGCGGGGGAGACCCAGTACTTC. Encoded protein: CASSLDGLAGETQYF. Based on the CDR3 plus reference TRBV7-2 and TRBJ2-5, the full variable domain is GAGVSQSPSNKVTEKGKDVELRCDPISGHTALYWYRQSLGQGLEFLIYFQGNSAPDKSGLPSDRFSAERTGGSVSTLTIQRTQQEDSAVYLCASSLDGLAGETQYFGPGTRLLVL.

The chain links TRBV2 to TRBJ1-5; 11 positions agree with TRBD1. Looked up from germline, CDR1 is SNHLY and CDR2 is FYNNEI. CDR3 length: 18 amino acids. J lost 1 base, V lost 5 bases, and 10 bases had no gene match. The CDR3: CASSHIRDRGLSNQPQHF. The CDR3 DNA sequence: TGTGCCAGCAGTCACATCCGGGACAGGGGGTTAAGCAATCAGCCCCAGCATTTT.

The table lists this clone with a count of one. The CDR3 here is CASQGQGNYGYTF. As DNA, the CDR3 is TGTGCCAGCCAGGGACAGGGAAACTATGGCTACACCTTC. V usage is TRBV2 and J usage is TRBJ1-2; TRBD1 agrees at 9 bases. CDR1 SNHLY and CDR2 FYNNEI come from the germline V gene. There are 13 residues in the CDR3. V shed 8 bases and J 2 bases; nucleotides not matched to a gene: 3. The full variable domain, with the rest looked up from reference TRBV2 and TRBJ1-2, is EPEVTQTPSHQVTQMGQEVILRCVPISNHLYFYWYRQILGQKVEFLVSFYNNEISEKSEIFDDQFSVERPDGSNFTLKIRSTKLEDSAMYFCASQGQGNYGYTFGSGTRLTVV.

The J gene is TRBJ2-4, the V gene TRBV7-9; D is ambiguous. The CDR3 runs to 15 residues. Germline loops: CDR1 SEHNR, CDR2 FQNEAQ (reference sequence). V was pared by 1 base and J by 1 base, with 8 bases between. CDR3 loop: CASSLGGAAKNIQYF. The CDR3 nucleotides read TGTGCCAGCAGCTTAGGAGGAGCGGCCAAAAACATTCAGTACTTC.